The present T cell receptor (beta chain) was sequenced within a study of blood T cell repertoires in COVID-19. In the study overall: Whether acute or convalescent, the COVID-19 samples came from the United States, Italy and Spain.

TCRdb's table, derived via immunoSEQ multiplex PCR, lists solely in-frame clones and lacks some. The top ten clones hold 14% of a sample with under 110,000 clones, approximately 80% of them seen once. The CDR3 totals 15 residues. V was clipped by 2 bases and J by 6 bases, with 14 bases between them. CDR1 and CDR2 (germline): MNHEY, SMNVEV (reference sequence). The rearrangement uses TRBV27 and TRBJ2-1; D ambiguous. The sequencing input was peripheral blood. The source is a woman aged 55-75 years with acute or convalescent COVID-19. CDR3 DNA sequence: TGTGCCAGCAGTTTAATAACCCTCGGTACCAATGAGCAGTTCTTC. Translated: CASSLITLGTNEQFF.